The 23 T cell receptor beta chains given below trace back to one sample, sequenced in a study of blood T cells in healthy people across ages. With a J-beta primer mix and a sample-barcoded 5' primer, a second PCR ran about 6 to 11 cycles. TCRdb reanalysed the 5' RACE reads using MiXCR and keeps one entry per CDR3 protein. The data show approximately 1.5 million distinct CDR3 sequences, with 30% to 40% seen just once and around 11% held by the top ten. The sequencing sample was made of blood. All receptors derive from a woman aged 25 to 39 in good health.

This clonotype was counted a few times. The chain joins TRBV7-2 to TRBJ2-7; D not resolved. Germline CDR1 SGHTA, CDR2 FQGNSA. This CDR3 contains 16 residues. V was shortened by 0 bases and J by 2 bases, with 14 bases between the two germline ends. CDR3 region: CASSLAFVTDPYEQYF. DNA for the CDR3: TGTGCCAGCAGCTTAGCGTTTGTGACTGATCCCTACGAGCAGTACTTC. Filled out from reference TRBV7-2 and TRBJ2-7, the complete variable domain reads GAGVSQSPSNKVTEKGKDVELRCDPISGHTALYWYRQSLGQGLEFLIYFQGNSAPDKSGLPSDRFSAERTGGSVSTLTIQRTQQEDSAVYLCASSLAFVTDPYEQYFGPGTRLTVT.

The CDR3 DNA reads TGCGCCAGCAGCAACCGGGACAGGGGCGGGAACACTGAAGCTTTCTTT. Amino acids: CASSNRDRGGNTEAFF. V is TRBV5-1 and J is TRBJ1-1, with TRBD1 matching 10 bases. The CDR3 has 16 residues. In germline, CDR1 is SGHRS, CDR2 YFSETQ. With 4 bases clipped from V and 1 base from J, the junction kept 7 bases outside the gene matches. Using reference TRBV5-1 and TRBJ1-1 for the parts outside the CDR3, the full variable domain is KAGVTQTPRYLIKTRGQQVTLSCSPISGHRSVSWYQQTPGQGLQFLFEYFSETQRNKGNFPGRFSGRQFSNSRSEMNVSTLELGDSALYLCASSNRDRGGNTEAFFGQGTRLTVV.

This clonotype was detected only a few times. The chain combines TRBV10-1 with TRBJ2-2; 11 bases line up with TRBD2. V was pared by 3 bases and J by 5 bases, with 2 bases of the junction left unmatched. The length of the CDR3 is 15 residues. The germline gives CDR1 WNHNN, CDR2 SYGVQD (reference sequence). The CDR3 sequence: CASSDRLAGTGELFF. CDR3 coding DNA: TGCGCCAGCAGTGATCGACTAGCGGGGACCGGGGAGCTGTTTTTT.

This clonotype was counted between two and nine times. The rearrangement joins TRBV27 to TRBJ1-5; D gene ambiguous. Trimming removed 0 bases from V and 9 bases from J, with 12 bases in between. CDR1 and CDR2 from the germline V gene are MNHEY and SMNVEV (reference sequence). The CDR3 runs 14 residues. CDR3 nucleotide sequence: TGTGCCAGCAGTTTATCCGGGTTTCCCTGGCCCCAGCATTTT. Translated, it gives CASSLSGFPWPQHF.

The chain carries TRBV28 and TRBJ1-2; D perhaps matches TRBD1 (5 bases). V was shortened by 8 bases and J by 8 bases, with 18 bases between the two germline ends. Germline V lookup: CDR1 MDHEN, CDR2 SYDVKM. This CDR3 is built from 13 residues. The CDR3 bases are TGTGCCAGCCGTACAAGGGACCTCTGGGGCTACACCTTC. This codes for CASRTRDLWGYTF.

The J gene is TRBJ2-3, the V gene TRBV2; maybe TRBD1 (7 bases). The CDR3 is 15 residues long. Germline lookup yields CDR1 SNHLY and CDR2 FYNNEI. V dropped 9 bases and J dropped 4 bases, with 20 bases sitting between them. The CDR3 reads CASRRERGGSDTQYF. For the CDR3, the DNA is TGTGCCAGTAGGAGGGAAAGAGGGGGCTCAGATACGCAGTATTTT.

This chain joins TRBV20-1 and TRBJ1-5; 9 bases align to TRBD1. Germline assignment: CDR1 DFQATT and CDR2 SNEGSKA (reference sequence). V lost 6 bases, J lost 9 bases, and 15 bases stayed unmatched. CDR3 length equals 15 residues. This chain's CDR3 is CSADTNRGPGGPQHF. In DNA form, the CDR3 reads TGCAGTGCCGATACGAACAGGGGGCCTGGAGGGCCCCAGCATTTT.

The chain combines TRBV5-1 with TRBJ1-1; no clear D. This CDR3 spans 15 amino acids. CDR1 and CDR2 (germline): SGHRS, YFSETQ. The V end was cut by 1 base, the J end by 6 bases, with 16 bases between. CDR3 in DNA: TGCGCCAGCAGCTTGTATGTTCGGGGAAAGCCTGAAGCTTTCTTT. Amino acids: CASSLYVRGKPEAFF.

The rearrangement joins TRBV4-1 to TRBJ2-3; 9 nucleotides match TRBD1. V was clipped by 4 bases and J by 3 bases; unmatched bases: 5. CDR3 size: 15 residues. Per germline, CDR1 MGHRA and CDR2 YSYEKL. CDR3 sequence reads: CASSLQGQGTDTQYF. DNA of the CDR3: TGCGCCAGCAGCCTACAGGGACAGGGTACAGATACGCAGTATTTT.

This clonotype was detected many times. The chain uses TRBV20-1 and TRBJ1-4; D is unclear. V was clipped by 1 base and J by 3 bases, with 12 bases between them. CDR3 length equals 15 residues. Per the germline V gene, CDR1 is DFQATT and CDR2 is SNEGSKA (reference sequence). CDR3 nucleotide sequence: TGCAGTGCTAGAGTCCTCGGAGGCCCTAATGAAAAACTGTTTTTT. Amino acid sequence: CSARVLGGPNEKLFF.

This chain uses TRBV11-2 with TRBJ2-1; 11 nucleotides align to TRBD2. The CDR3 spans 15 residues. Germline CDR1 is SGHAT and CDR2 is FQNNGV. Losses at the gene ends were 6 bases for V and 4 bases for J; bases not matched to a gene: 5. The DNA for the CDR3 is TGTGCCAGCAGGCCAACTAGCGGGAGATACAATGAGCAGTTCTTC. Its translation is CASRPTSGRYNEQFF.

A remark on this clonotype: The junction departs from germline at one end; a sequencing error may be responsible. This chain connects TRBV25-1 to TRBJ2-7; D might be TRBD1 (6 bases). The CDR3 has 17 residues. Germline V CDR1 and CDR2: MGHDK, SYGVNS. CDR3 DNA sequence: TGTGCCAGCGGTGACCCAACCTCCTCACAGGGAACGGACGAGCAGTACTTC. Translation gives CASGDPTSSQGTDEQYF.

The V call is TRBV19, the J call TRBJ1-5; tentatively, D is TRBD1 (5 bases). The CDR3 consists of 15 residues. Per germline, CDR1 LNHDA and CDR2 SQIVND (reference sequence). Trimming removed 3 bases from V and 4 bases from J, with 13 bases in between. The CDR3 spells CASSMGRGGNQPQHF. CDR3 in DNA: TGTGCCAGTAGTATGGGTAGGGGCGGAAATCAGCCCCAGCATTTT.

The chain uses TRBV6-1 and TRBJ2-5; possible D gene TRBD2, 7 bases. The DNA end is more similar to TRBJ2-7, so the J call may be wrong. The CDR3 runs to 15 residues. Germline V gives CDR1 MNHNS, CDR2 SASEGT. The CDR3 DNA sequence: TGTGCCAGCAGTGACGCGGGGGCCCCCTCCTACGAGCAGTACTTC. Its translation is CASSDAGAPSYEQYF.

V and J are TRBV3-1 and TRBJ2-7; TRBD1 aligns across 7 bases. Looked up from germline, CDR1 is LGHDT and CDR2 is YNNKEL (reference sequence). The CDR3 covers 15 residues. V trimming: 2 bases; J trimming: 3 bases; junction bases outside the gene matches: 7. In DNA form, the CDR3 reads TGTGCCAGCAGCCAAACTTCGGGACAGAGCTACGAGCAGTACTTC. The encoded protein is CASSQTSGQSYEQYF.

The V gene is TRBV21-1, the J gene TRBJ2-7; TRBD1 was called by the table and not checked on the DNA. TRBV21-1 is noted as a pseudogene. The CDR3 runs 13 residues. DNA for the CDR3: TGTGCCAGCAGGCGTCGGGTAGGGGGCGAGCAGTACTTC. Protein product: CASRRRVGGEQYF.

The genes are TRBV5-1 and TRBJ2-6; no firm D call. This CDR3 spans 15 amino acids. Germline-derived CDR1 and CDR2 are SGHRS and YFSETQ. The germline V and J ends were trimmed by 4 bases and 2 bases, with 10 bases remaining between them. Written as DNA, the CDR3 is TGCGCCAGCAGCCGAATGGGGACTGGGGCCAACGTCCTGACTTTC. Amino acid sequence: CASSRMGTGANVLTF.

This rearrangement joins TRBV5-6 to TRBJ1-2; D might be TRBD1 (5 bases). Germline assignment: CDR1 SGHDT and CDR2 YYEEEE. CDR3 length: 16 residues. Trimming cost V 4 bases and J 1 base, with 17 bases left between them. The CDR3 sequence is CASSQKGTDLNYGYTF. Here the CDR3 DNA reads TGTGCCAGCAGCCAAAAGGGGACCGACCTTAACTATGGCTACACCTTC.

V is TRBV4-1 and J is TRBJ2-3, with a possible D match to TRBD2 (7 bases). This CDR3 spans 17 amino acids. In germline, CDR1 is MGHRA, CDR2 YSYEKL. V gave up 0 bases and J gave up 4 bases, with 17 bases separating them. CDR3 protein: CASSQDGVGGGADTQYF. The CDR3 DNA reads as TGCGCCAGCAGCCAAGATGGGGTAGGGGGGGGCGCAGATACGCAGTATTTT.

This clonotype has only a few counts. The chain uses TRBV29-1 and TRBJ1-4; D remains unclear. The CDR3 contains 12 residues. V lost 5 bases and J lost 6, with 10 bases in between. CDR1 is SQVTM, CDR2 ANQGSEA, per germline. The CDR3 nucleotides read TGCAGCGTTAAGAAGAACGATGAAAAACTGTTTTTT. Amino acid sequence: CSVKKNDEKLFF.

The count of this clonotype is one. The V gene is TRBV7-9, the J gene TRBJ1-4; 9 bases line up with TRBD1. With 5 bases clipped from V and 7 bases from J, the junction kept 8 bases outside the gene matches. This CDR3 has 15 residues. Germline V gene lookup returns CDR1 SEHNR and CDR2 FQNEAQ (reference sequence). The CDR3 sequence is CASSLPGQGGEKLFF. The CDR3 bases are TGTGCCAGCAGCCTACCGGGACAGGGAGGTGAAAAACTGTTTTTT.

The genes are TRBV29-1 and TRBJ2-1; D remains ambiguous. The J call may be mistaken, given a closer DNA end match to TRBJ2-7. Germline CDR1 is SQVTM and CDR2 is ANQGSEA. This CDR3 is 12 amino acids long. Here the CDR3 reads CSVGLLGNEQYF. Here the CDR3 DNA reads TGCAGCGTCGGCCTCTTGGGCAATGAGCAGTACTTC.

There are many counts of this clonotype. In DNA form, the CDR3 reads TGTGCCATCAGTGATGGAGGATACGAGCAGTACTTC. Amino acid sequence: CAISDGGYEQYF. The V gene is TRBV10-3, the J gene TRBJ2-7, with D perhaps TRBD2 (5 bases). Germline loops: CDR1 ENHRY, CDR2 SYGVKD. Between the trimmed V and J ends, which lost 3 bases and 4 bases, there was a span of 7 bases. The CDR3 is 12 amino acids.